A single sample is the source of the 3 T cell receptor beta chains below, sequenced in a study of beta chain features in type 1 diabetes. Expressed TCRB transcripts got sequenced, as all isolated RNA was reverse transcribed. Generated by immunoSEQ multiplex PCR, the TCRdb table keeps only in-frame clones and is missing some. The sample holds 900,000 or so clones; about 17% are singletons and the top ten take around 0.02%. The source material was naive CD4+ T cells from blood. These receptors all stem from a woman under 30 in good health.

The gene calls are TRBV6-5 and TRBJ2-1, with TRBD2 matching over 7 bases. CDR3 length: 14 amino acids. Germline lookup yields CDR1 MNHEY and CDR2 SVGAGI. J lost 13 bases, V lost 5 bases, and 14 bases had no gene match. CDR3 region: CASSPSFTSASQFF. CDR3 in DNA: TGTGCCAGCAGTCCTTCGTTTACTAGCGCCAGTCAGTTCTTC.

CDR3 nucleotides: TGTGCCAGCAGCTTTTTAGGTTGGGCTTTCTTT. Translating it yields CASSFLGWAFF. The chain carries TRBV7-2 and TRBJ1-1; unclear D gene. Per germline, CDR1 SGHTA and CDR2 FQGNSA. Trimming cost V 3 bases and J 11 bases, with 10 bases left between them. The CDR3 has 11 residues.

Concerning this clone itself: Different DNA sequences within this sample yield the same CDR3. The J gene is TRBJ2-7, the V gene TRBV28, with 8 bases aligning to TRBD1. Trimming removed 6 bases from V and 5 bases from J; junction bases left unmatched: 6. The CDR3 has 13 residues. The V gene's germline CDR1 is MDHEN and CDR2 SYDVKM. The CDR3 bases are TGTGCCAGCAGCCCCGGACAGGGCGACGAGCAGTACTTC. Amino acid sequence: CASSPGQGDEQYF.